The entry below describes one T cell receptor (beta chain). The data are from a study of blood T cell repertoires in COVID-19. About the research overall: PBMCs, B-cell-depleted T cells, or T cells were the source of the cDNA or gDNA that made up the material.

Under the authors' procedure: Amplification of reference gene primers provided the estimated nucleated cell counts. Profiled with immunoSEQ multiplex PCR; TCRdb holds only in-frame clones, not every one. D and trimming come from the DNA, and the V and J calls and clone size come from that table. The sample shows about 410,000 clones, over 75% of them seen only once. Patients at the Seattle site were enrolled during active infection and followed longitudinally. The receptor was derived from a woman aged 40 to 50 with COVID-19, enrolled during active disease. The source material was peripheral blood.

The CDR3 is CASSLAGGAFF. DNA for the CDR3: TGTGCCAGCAGCTTAGCGGGGGGGGCTTTCTTT. J is TRBJ1-1 and V is TRBV7-2, with D possibly TRBD1 on 5 matching bases. V was trimmed by 0 bases and J by 11 bases, leaving 7 bases between them. The CDR3 loop spans 11 amino acids. Germline-derived CDR1 and CDR2 are SGHTA and FQGNSA.